This T cell receptor beta chain was identified in a study of T cells in Graves' hyperthyroidism and ophthalmopathy. The germline V gene encodes CDR1 SQVTM and CDR2 ANQGSEA. The CDR3 consists of 14 residues. The V end lost 6 bases, the J end lost 9 bases, and 21 bases lay between the germline ends. General study findings and limits: Clonotypes that were expanded in thyroid above 0.001 mostly appeared in blood too.

There were TCR beta CDR3 regions amplified from RNA transcripts. TCR CDR3 regions were first amplified by RT-PCR with HTBI primers. One entry per CDR3 protein, called by TCRdb with MiXCR from the multiplex PCR reads. The sample comprises around 430,000 distinct CDR3 sequences, around 14% of which are singletons, and about 30% rests with the top ten. This clonotype was counted many times. Its antigen is currently unknown. Sequenced sample: blood. The J gene is TRBJ1-5, the V gene TRBV29-1, with D maybe TRBD1 (5 bases). This receptor was identified in a woman under 40 with Graves' hyperthyroidism. The CDR3, as DNA: TGCAGCGTCTCCCCGGGGGTGGCAGGAGGGCCCCAGCATTTT. It yields the protein CSVSPGVAGGPQHF.